This T cell receptor beta chain appears in the sequencing data of a study of shared T cell receptors in the human thymus. Germline trimming cut 4 bases from V and 7 bases from J; bases unmatched to any gene: 4. The CDR3 is 14 amino acids. Germline V CDR1 and CDR2: MGHDK, SYGVNS. This clone has a handful of counts. The method was immunoSEQ multiplex PCR; TCRdb's version includes in-frame clones alone and lacks a portion of them. The table includes under 850,000 clones, 88% detected once. The same data also contributed to another study, on human thymus T cells. From that report: Infants served as donors; they were healthy and Finnish and were having corrective surgery for congenital heart defects. Thymic resections from corrective heart surgery supplied the tissue. Across thymic and blood repertoires, the usage of V and J genes appeared to be biased. Thymic repertoires overlap heavily among unrelated individuals, related research has reported.

The sample was thymocytes. This chain uses TRBV25-1 with TRBJ2-1; TRBD2 matches at 10 bases. The source is a boy younger than two with a congenital heart defect. The CDR3 DNA sequence: TGTGCCAGCAGTGCCGGGACTAGCGTAAATGAGCAGTTCTTC. Protein sequence: CASSAGTSVNEQFF.